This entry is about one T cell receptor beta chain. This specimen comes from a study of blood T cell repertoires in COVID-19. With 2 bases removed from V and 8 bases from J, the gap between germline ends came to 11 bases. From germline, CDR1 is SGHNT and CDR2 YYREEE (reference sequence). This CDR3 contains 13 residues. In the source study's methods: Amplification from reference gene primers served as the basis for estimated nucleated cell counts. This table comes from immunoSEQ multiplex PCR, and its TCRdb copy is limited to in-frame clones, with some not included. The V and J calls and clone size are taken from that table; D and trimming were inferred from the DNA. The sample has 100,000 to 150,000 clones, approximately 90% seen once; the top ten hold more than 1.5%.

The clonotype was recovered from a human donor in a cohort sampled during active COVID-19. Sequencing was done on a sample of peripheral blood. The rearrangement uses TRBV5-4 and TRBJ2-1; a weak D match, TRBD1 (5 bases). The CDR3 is CASSFEGVHEQFF. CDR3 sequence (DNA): TGTGCCAGCAGCTTTGAAGGGGTCCATGAGCAGTTCTTC.